The rows below give T cell receptor beta chains drawn from one sample of a study of neoadjuvant anti-PD-1 for oral cavity cancer. Only in-frame clones appear in the TCRdb table, and some are missing; sequencing was by immunoSEQ multiplex PCR. This sample has around 60,000 clones, with roughly 84% found just once. Source: PBMCs, taken before nivolumab (anti-PD-1) treatment. The receptors were gathered from a person aged 40 to 85 with oral cavity squamous cell carcinoma. Each CDR3 is given with its conserved first and last residue. The D gene is left open where the match is weak. The size of a clone is reported for some rows only, either as once, few or many, or as a class for expanded clones.

cdr3_nt cdr3_aa j_call clone_size cdr3_length v_call d_call
TGTGCCAGCAGTGGATATGAGGGACGGACCGGGGAGCTGTTTTTT CASSGYEGRTGELFF TRBJ2-2 NA 15 TRBV2 NA
TGTGCCAGCAGCGCAACGACAGGGTGGGATCAGCCCCAGCATTTT CASSATTGWDQPQHF TRBJ1-5 once 15 TRBV9 TRBD1
TGTGCCAGCAGCGTAACGGGGTGGGTCACAGATACGCAGTATTTT CASSVTGWVTDTQYF TRBJ2-3 NA 15 TRBV9 NA
TGCGCCAGCAGTTTAGACCCGATAGCGCAGTTCTTC CASSLDPIAQFF TRBJ2-1 once 12 TRBV5-1 NA
TGTGCCAGTAGTATCTCGGGACAGGGGGCCTACGAGCAGTACTTC CASSISGQGAYEQYF TRBJ2-7 once 15 TRBV19 TRBD1
TGTGCCTGGAGTGAGGGGACGGGTCAGCCCCAGCATTTT CAWSEGTGQPQHF TRBJ1-5 few 13 TRBV30 NA
TGTGCCAGCAGTTTAGTCGGGGGGAATGAAAAACTGTTTTTT CASSLVGGNEKLFF TRBJ1-4 NA 14 TRBV28 NA
TGTGCCAGCAGTCTGACTGACAAGGAAGCTTTCTTT CASSLTDKEAFF TRBJ1-1 NA 12 TRBV28 NA
TGTGCCAGCAGCGTATGGGGTAGGAGCCAGCATTTT CASSVWGRSQHF TRBJ1-5 NA 12 TRBV9 NA
TGTGCCAGCAGCTCAAGAGGGGGGGTCACAGATACGCAGTATTTT CASSSRGGVTDTQYF TRBJ2-3 NA 15 TRBV7-9 NA
TGTGCCAGCAGTCGACTAGCGGGGGGCCAAGAGACCCAGTACTTC CASSRLAGGQETQYF TRBJ2-5 NA 15 TRBV6-5 TRBD2
TGTGCCAGCAGCCCAAATAGCGGGAGGGCCCTCGGGTCCTACGAGCAGTACTTC CASSPNSGRALGSYEQYF TRBJ2-7 once 18 TRBV7-9 TRBD2
TGTGCCTGGAGTGTTCACCGCACAGATACGCAGTATTTT CAWSVHRTDTQYF TRBJ2-3 many 13 TRBV30 NA
TGTGCCAGTAGTATAGATCGATGGGTGGTGGGCAATCAGCCCCAGCATTTT CASSIDRWVVGNQPQHF TRBJ1-5 NA 17 TRBV19 NA
TGCGCCAGCAGCCTCGACGCAGGAAACACTGAAGCTTTCTTT CASSLDAGNTEAFF TRBJ1-1 NA 14 TRBV5-1 NA
TGCGCCAGCAGCCCGCGGACGCGGGGGAGCACAGATACGCAGTATTTT CASSPRTRGSTDTQYF TRBJ2-3 NA 16 TRBV5-1 TRBD2
TGCGCCAGCTCTCGACAGACTATGAACACTGAAGCTTTCTTT CASSRQTMNTEAFF TRBJ1-1 NA 14 TRBV10-2 NA
TGTGCCAGCAGCTTGGGCCCGCATAATTCACCCCTCCACTTT CASSLGPHNSPLHF TRBJ1-6 NA 14 TRBV5-5 NA
TGTGCCAGCAGCCAACGGGAATTACGGGACACGGGGGGTGAGCAGTTCTTC CASSQRELRDTGGEQFF TRBJ2-1 few 17 TRBV14 NA
TGTGCCAGCACCAGGGACTACGGTAATTCACCCCTCCACTTT CASTRDYGNSPLHF TRBJ1-6 NA 14 TRBV6-5 NA
TGTGCCAGCAGACCGGGACAGGGTAATCCACCCCTCCACTTT CASRPGQGNPPLHF TRBJ1-6 NA 14 TRBV6-6 TRBD1
TGTGCCAGCAGTCCCTACAAGAACACTGAAGCTTTCTTT CASSPYKNTEAFF TRBJ1-1 NA 13 TRBV27 NA
TGCGCCAGCAGCCGGGGGGGTGCCTATGGCTACACCTTC CASSRGGAYGYTF TRBJ1-2 NA 13 TRBV4-1 NA
TGTGCCAGCAGCCAAGATTTCCCGGTCGATAGCAGAGACAATGAGCAGTTCTTC CASSQDFPVDSRDNEQFF TRBJ2-1 few 18 TRBV14 NA
TGTGCCAGCAGGGTGGGGGGGTCGCACGAGCAGTACTTC CASRVGGSHEQYF TRBJ2-7 NA 13 TRBV28 TRBD2
TGTGCCAGCAGCGTATTCGGGGGCGCGAACACCGGGGAGCTGTTTTTT CASSVFGGANTGELFF TRBJ2-2 few 16 TRBV9 NA
TGTGCCAGTAGGGCCTCCAAGGAGGTTAACTATGGCTACACCTTC CASRASKEVNYGYTF TRBJ1-2 NA 15 TRBV19 NA
TGTGCCAGTAGGAGTCGTGGGAACACTGAAGCTTTCTTT CASRSRGNTEAFF TRBJ1-1 once 13 TRBV2 NA
TGTGCCAGCAGCCACAGGGTTCGGCCCCAGCATTTT CASSHRVRPQHF TRBJ1-5 NA 12 TRBV7-2 NA
TGCAGCGTTGAAGATTGGGGGACAAAAACCTACGAGCAGTACTTC CSVEDWGTKTYEQYF TRBJ2-7 NA 15 TRBV29-1 NA
TGTGCCTGGAGTGGGACAAGGAGTACGGGGGAGCAGTACTTC CAWSGTRSTGEQYF TRBJ2-7 NA 14 TRBV30 NA
TGCGCCAGCAGCTTGGGGGAGATGGATTCACCCCTCCACTTT CASSLGEMDSPLHF TRBJ1-6 NA 14 TRBV5-1 NA
TGTGCCAGCAGCCAAGATTATAGGGCAGGGAACACCGGGGAGCTGTTTTTT CASSQDYRAGNTGELFF TRBJ2-2 once 17 TRBV14 NA
TGTGCCAGCAGCCAAGGGGCTGGTAGGCGCCACGAGCAGTACTTC CASSQGAGRRHEQYF TRBJ2-7 NA 15 TRBV14 NA
TGTGCCAGCAGCGCTACTGGGACAGTCTACGAGCAGTACTTC CASSATGTVYEQYF TRBJ2-7 NA 14 TRBV9 TRBD1
TGTGCCAGCTCACCCCCGGGACTAGCGGGGGGGCAGATAGATACGCAGTATTTT CASSPPGLAGGQIDTQYF TRBJ2-3 NA 18 TRBV18 TRBD2
TGTGCCAGCAGTTTACACCGGGACAGGGACAATTCACCCCTCCACTTT CASSLHRDRDNSPLHF TRBJ1-6 once 16 TRBV6-5 TRBD1
TGTGCCAGTAGTAACGGGGAGATAAAGAGGGACATTCAGTACTTC CASSNGEIKRDIQYF TRBJ2-4 NA 15 TRBV19 NA
TGCGCCAGCAGTCAGGGCAAAGAGACCCAGTACTTC CASSQGKETQYF TRBJ2-5 NA 12 TRBV5-1 NA
TGTGCCAGCAGCTTACTATCAGGGGGAGGGAGCTCCTATAATTCACCCCTCCACTTT CASSLLSGGGSSYNSPLHF TRBJ1-6 NA 19 TRBV11-2 TRBD1
TGTGCCAGCAGTTTGGCCACAGGGATTGGCTACACCTTC CASSLATGIGYTF TRBJ1-2 once 13 TRBV27 NA
TGTGCCAGCGCGGGAACCTACGGGAACCCCGGGGAGCTGTTTTTT CASAGTYGNPGELFF TRBJ2-2 NA 15 TRBV7-8 NA
TGTGCCAGCAGCGTAGCGACCGGAGGCTACGAGCAGTACTTC CASSVATGGYEQYF TRBJ2-7 few 14 TRBV9 NA
TGCGCCAGCAGCCAACCAGGGACAAAGATGAACACTGAAGCTTTCTTT CASSQPGTKMNTEAFF TRBJ1-1 NA 16 TRBV4-1 NA
TGTGCCAGCTCACCGAACCCGACAGGGGGTGCCTATGGCTACACCTTC CASSPNPTGGAYGYTF TRBJ1-2 few 16 TRBV18 TRBD1
TGTGCCAGCAGTTTGGCAGGTGTTCTGAATCAGCCCCAGCATTTT CASSLAGVLNQPQHF TRBJ1-5 NA 15 TRBV28 NA
TGTGCCAGCATCGGCACCGGGGAGCTGTTTTTT CASIGTGELFF TRBJ2-2 NA 11 TRBV25-1 NA
TGTGCCAGCAGCGGCAGGGGGCGGAACACCGGGGAGCTGTTTTTT CASSGRGRNTGELFF TRBJ2-2 NA 15 TRBV7-9 TRBD1
TGTGCCAGTAGTATAAAGACGAACACTGAAGCTTTCTTT CASSIKTNTEAFF TRBJ1-1 NA 13 TRBV19 NA
TGTGCCAGCAGCCAAATAACGGGAGGAGAGACCCAGTACTTC CASSQITGGETQYF TRBJ2-5 NA 14 TRBV4-2 TRBD2
TGTGCCAGCTCACCCGGACAGGGTGGGCAGCCCCAGCATTTT CASSPGQGGQPQHF TRBJ1-5 once 14 TRBV18 TRBD1
TGCAGCGTTGAAGGGGGGGGTGGCTACACCTTC CSVEGGGGYTF TRBJ1-2 once 11 TRBV29-1 NA
TGTGCCAGTAGTCGGGGACAGGGGACAGAAGAGACCCAGTACTTC CASSRGQGTEETQYF TRBJ2-5 NA 15 TRBV19 TRBD1
TGTGCCAGCGCTCCCCCGGGGTATGGCTACACCTTC CASAPPGYGYTF TRBJ1-2 once 12 TRBV28 NA
TGTGCCAGCAGAGAGACTTTAACGCCGAACACTGAAGCTTTCTTT CASRETLTPNTEAFF TRBJ1-1 NA 15 TRBV6-1 NA
TGTGCCAGCACTGTAGGGGACTATGGCTACACCTTC CASTVGDYGYTF TRBJ1-2 few 12 TRBV28 NA
TGCGCCAGCACCCTGGAGGGAACGGGGAATAGCTACACCTTC CASTLEGTGNSYTF TRBJ1-2 NA 14 TRBV4-1 NA
TGTGCCAGCAGCCCCGGACAGTTCATGAACACTGAAGCTTTCTTT CASSPGQFMNTEAFF TRBJ1-1 NA 15 TRBV6-5 NA
TGTGCCAGCAGCGGGACAGGTGCAACTAATGAAAAACTGTTTTTT CASSGTGATNEKLFF TRBJ1-4 NA 15 TRBV5-6 TRBD1